This TCR beta chain was sequenced for a study of spatial heterogeneity in lung cancer (dated by TCRdb to about 2019). For context, the study as a whole: More beta-chain than alpha-chain transcripts were consistently detected, likely reflecting higher beta-chain transcript abundance. In the raw uncorrected reads, each unique combination of TCR and UMI appeared on average more than ten times. The study quantitatively compared TCR alpha and beta repertoires across multiple tumor regions, matched nontumor lung and blood in non-small cell lung cancer. TCR repertoire features were related to nonsynonymous mutation counts determined by whole-exome sequencing of tumor tissue. At surgery, both alpha and beta chains were TCR-sequenced in 200 to 250 tumor regions, 63 to 65 matched nontumor lung samples and 50 to 60 PBMC samples. Here is what the overall study found, with its caveats: Ubiquitous expanded tumor TCRs were detected in blood more often at tumor resection than at routine follow-up. Additional single-cell paired TCR alpha and beta sequencing was considered necessary to confirm, at a functional level, the hypothesis that regional TCRs recognize regional mutations.

The protocol used for the library was 5' RACE. Sequenced using a NextSeq 500. To allow correction of PCR and sequencing errors, the TCR library protocol tagged every TCR cDNA molecule with a unique molecular identifier. Concerning the study's data processing: Decombinator tools were used for TCR identification, UMI-based error correction and CDR3 extraction. Expanded TCRs were defined as those above a frequency of 2 per 1,000, corresponding to the top 1% of the tumor frequency distribution. Renyi diversity was computed with the R vegan package after each repertoire had been subsampled 100 times to 5,000 TCRs. CDR3 similarity networks were constructed using string-kernel similarity of amino acid triplets, with links drawn between CDR3s whose pairwise similarity was above 0.82. Through fastp at Q25 and MiXCR, TCRdb rebuilt clones from the public reads, retaining in-frame beta chains. Rows matching on CDR3 protein sequence are summarized as one entry with the most common DNA and genes. The V and J calls come from TCRdb's annotation, not from the publication. The sample table shows tens of thousands of distinct CDR3 sequences, and approximately 12% are seen once. About 41% of the sample comes from the top ten.

This clonotype was counted many times. No antigen is known for it. No quality values exist for individual bases; no much larger clone is one base distant. The meaning of the sample's time point label: sample taken at primary tumor resection. TCR sequencing used whole RNA extracted from tumor and nontumor lung tissue, or from cryopreserved PBMC samples, without cell sorting. The donors were 72 patients from the lung TRACERx cohort who had early-stage, untreated non-small cell lung cancer. Only patients for whom sufficient RNA was available from at least two tumor regions were selected for TCR sequencing. CDR1 and CDR2 were assigned from the germline V gene as MNHEY and SVGAGI. The junction carries 13 bases between V and J, which are trimmed by 0 bases and 4 bases respectively. Measured from the cysteine to the phenylalanine, the CDR3 is 15 residues long. The read is trimmed to its CDR3 DNA, 45 bases read in frame from base 1.

The chain couples TRBV6-5 to TRBJ2-7, with no reliable assignment of the D segment. The receptor was isolated from a male donor with early-stage non-small cell lung cancer. The source material was PBMCs, sampled at surgery. The CDR3 loop reads CASSYSRTRAYEQYF. The nucleotides are TGTGCCAGCAGTTACTCCCGGACGAGAGCATACGAGCAGTACTTC.